This T cell receptor beta chain stems from a study of identical twins. Findings of the study overall: High-abundance cord blood beta clonotypes had fewer insertions; memory repertoires showed none.

A few counts support this clonotype. Antigen specificity is unknown. The J segment lost 5 bases and the V segment lost 2 bases, leaving 8 bases of the junction unmatched. The V gene's germline CDR1 is DFQATT and CDR2 SNEGSKA (reference sequence). CDR3 size: 15 residues. TCRdb reprocessed the 5' RACE reads via MiXCR and lists one record per CDR3 protein. The data hold 200,000 to 250,000 distinct CDR3 sequences, with about an eighth observed a single time. These data were also reused for a study on yellow fever vaccine responses in identical twins.

This sequence joins TRBV20-1 and TRBJ2-5; 10 nucleotides match TRBD2. The TCR sequence derives from a woman between 18 and 29 years old in good health. The sample taken for sequencing was memory (CD45RO+) T cells sorted from blood. DNA for the CDR3: TGCAGTGCTAGAACGTCTAGCGGGAGTCTTGAGACCCAGTACTTC. It yields the protein CSARTSSGSLETQYF.